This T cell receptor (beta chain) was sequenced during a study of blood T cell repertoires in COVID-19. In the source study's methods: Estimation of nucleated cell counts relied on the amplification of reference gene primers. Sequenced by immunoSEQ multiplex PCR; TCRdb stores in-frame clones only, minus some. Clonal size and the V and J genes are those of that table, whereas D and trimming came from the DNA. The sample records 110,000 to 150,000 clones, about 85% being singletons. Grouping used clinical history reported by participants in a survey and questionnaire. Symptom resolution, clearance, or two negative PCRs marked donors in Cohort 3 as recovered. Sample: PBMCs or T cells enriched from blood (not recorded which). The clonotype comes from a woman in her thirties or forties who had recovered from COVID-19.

The CDR3 DNA reads as TGTGCCAGTAGTATGTACGGGTTTAGCTCTGGAAACACCATATATTTT. Translated, it gives CASSMYGFSSGNTIYF. The chain combines TRBV19 with TRBJ1-3, with unresolved D. The germline V and J ends were trimmed by 3 bases and 0 bases, with 12 bases remaining between them. The CDR3 sequence is 16 residues long. CDR1 LNHDA and CDR2 SQIVND come from the germline V gene (reference sequence).